The rows below give T cell receptor beta chains drawn from one sample of a study of CD8 T cells in ankylosing spondylitis. TCRdb analysed the 5' RACE reads with MiXCR anew, one entry per CDR3 protein. This sample yields roughly 700,000 distinct CDR3 sequences, of which under 20% are seen a single time; about a fifth belongs to the top ten. Input material: blood, either unsorted or a sorted T cell fraction (not recorded which). The origin of the receptors is a male donor with ankylosing spondylitis. Both conserved end residues are part of each CDR3. Each record gives: D gene, V gene, J gene, clone size, CDR3 protein, CDR3 DNA. A D gene is named only where the DNA matches it firmly. Some rows have no size entry. The others give once, few or many, or a class for an expanded clone.

>.|TRBV7-8|TRBJ2-2|many
CASSLERRGVSKTGELFF
TGTGCCAGCAGCTTAGAGCGCAGGGGTGTTTCAAAGACCGGGGAGCTGTTTTTT
>.|TRBV12-3/TRBV12-4|TRBJ2-1|.
CASRTGGLEQFF
TGTGCCAGCCGGACCGGTGGCCTTGAGCAGTTCTTC
>.|TRBV7-9|TRBJ2-1|.
CASSQRPGTPSYNEQFF
TGTGCCAGCAGCCAAAGGCCCGGGACCCCCTCCTACAATGAGCAGTTCTTC
>TRBD1|TRBV12-3/TRBV12-4|TRBJ1-5|.
CASSFRQGDNQPQHF
TGTGCCAGCAGTTTCCGACAGGGGGACAATCAGCCCCAGCATTTT
>.|TRBV4-1|TRBJ2-5|.
CASSQESRAGETQYF
TGCGCCAGCAGCCAAGAGTCTAGAGCAGGGGAGACCCAGTACTTC
>.|TRBV7-9|TRBJ2-7|.
CASSLALPPSNEQYF
TGTGCCAGCAGCTTAGCTCTTCCTCCGTCCAACGAGCAGTACTTC
>.|TRBV5-1|TRBJ2-2|few
CASSLGGQNTGELFF
TGCGCCAGCAGCTTGGGGGGCCAGAACACCGGGGAGCTGTTTTTT
>.|TRBV28|TRBJ2-5|few
CASSRSGTRETQYF
TGTGCCAGCAGTCGTAGCGGAACTCGGGAGACCCAGTACTTC
>TRBD2|TRBV10-3|TRBJ2-1|.
CAIGREGAHNEQFF
TGTGCCATCGGGCGGGAGGGGGCCCACAATGAGCAGTTCTTC
>.|TRBV27|TRBJ2-2|.
CASSWGFGELFF
TGTGCCAGCAGCTGGGGCTTCGGGGAGCTGTTTTTT
>TRBD1|TRBV10-3|TRBJ1-4|.
CAISEAGTGFEKLFF
TGTGCCATCAGTGAGGCCGGGACAGGGTTCGAAAAACTGTTTTTT
>.|TRBV18|TRBJ2-3|.
CASSPMPVNTDTQYF
TGTGCCAGCTCACCAATGCCGGTAAACACAGATACGCAGTATTTT
>.|TRBV12-3/TRBV12-4|TRBJ2-7|.
CASSFQGFHEQYF
TGTGCCAGCAGTTTTCAGGGTTTCCACGAGCAGTACTTC
>.|TRBV9|TRBJ2-7|few
CASSVGDMASYEQYF
TGTGCCAGCAGCGTGGGGGACATGGCATCCTACGAGCAGTACTTC
>TRBD2|TRBV12-3/TRBV12-4|TRBJ2-1|few
CASRSLAGGPREQFF
TGTGCCAGCAGATCACTAGCGGGGGGGCCTCGTGAGCAGTTCTTC
>.|TRBV16|TRBJ2-7|.
CTSSQSRQVISYEQYF
TGTACCAGCAGCCAATCCCGACAGGTGATCTCCTACGAGCAGTACTTC
>.|TRBV7-8|TRBJ2-7|few
CASSPLTFEQYF
TGTGCCAGCAGCCCACTGACCTTCGAGCAGTACTTC
>.|TRBV2|TRBJ2-3|.
CASSERQGTDTQYF
TGTGCCAGCAGTGAGCGACAGGGCACAGATACGCAGTATTTT
>.|TRBV21-1|TRBJ2-5|few
CASSKPDRGHETQYF
TGTGCCAGCAGCAAACCGGACAGGGGGCACGAGACCCAGTACTTC
>.|TRBV29-1|TRBJ1-4|.
CSVVEGVGEKLFF
TGCAGCGTTGTGGAGGGCGTCGGGGAAAAACTGTTTTTT
>TRBD1|TRBV2|TRBJ1-5|.
CASSVEGQGMGQPQHF
TGTGCCAGCAGTGTCGAGGGACAGGGAATGGGTCAGCCCCAGCATTTT
>TRBD1|TRBV7-2|TRBJ1-5|few
CASSHADRGLEPQHF
TGTGCCAGCAGCCATGCAGACAGGGGGCTTGAGCCCCAGCATTTT
>.|TRBV5-6|TRBJ2-1|few
CASSSDVSPSSYNEQFF
TGTGCCAGCAGCTCGGACGTCTCTCCGAGCTCCTACAATGAGCAGTTCTTC
>.|TRBV6-5|TRBJ1-3|few
CASSYSVSTSGNTIYF
TGTGCCAGCAGTTACTCGGTCTCGACCTCTGGAAACACCATATATTTT
>TRBD1|TRBV28|TRBJ1-5|.
CAVAGQGGTDQPQHF
TGTGCCGTTGCCGGACAGGGCGGGACGGATCAGCCCCAGCATTTT
>TRBD1|TRBV5-1|TRBJ1-1|.
CASSDGTGATEAFF
TGCGCCAGCAGCGATGGGACAGGGGCCACTGAAGCTTTCTTT
>.|TRBV27|TRBJ2-5|many
CASSLSSQETQYF
TGTGCCAGCAGTTTATCTAGCCAAGAGACCCAGTACTTC
>.|TRBV9|TRBJ1-2|.
CASSAQKGGNYGYTF
TGTGCCAGCAGCGCGCAGAAGGGGGGGAACTATGGCTACACCTTC
>.|TRBV4-2|TRBJ2-1|few
CASSQDGLTEQFF
TGTGCCAGCAGCCAAGATGGACTCACTGAGCAGTTCTTC
>.|TRBV7-9|TRBJ2-1|.
CASTEGYNNEQFF
TGTGCCAGCACCGAGGGATATAACAATGAGCAGTTCTTC
>TRBD1|TRBV4-1|TRBJ1-5|.
CASSLLQGSNQPQHF
TGCGCCAGCAGCCTTTTACAGGGGAGCAATCAGCCCCAGCATTTT
>.|TRBV6-1|TRBJ1-6|.
CASTRTLGRSYNSPLHF
TGTGCCAGCACTCGCACCCTCGGGAGGTCCTATAATTCACCCCTCCACTTT
>.|TRBV20-1|TRBJ2-5|.
CSARQDIQETQYF
TGCAGTGCAAGACAGGACATCCAAGAGACCCAGTACTTC
>.|TRBV2|TRBJ1-4|few
CASSFRGGDNEKLFF
TGTGCCAGCAGTTTCCGCGGGGGGGATAATGAAAAACTGTTTTTT
>.|TRBV6-1|TRBJ2-1|few
CASKGDIYSYNEQFF
TGTGCCAGCAAGGGGGACATATACTCCTACAATGAGCAGTTCTTC
>TRBD2|TRBV6-5|TRBJ2-3|few
CASSLIAGESTDTQYF
TGTGCCAGCAGTTTAATAGCGGGCGAAAGCACAGATACGCAGTATTTT
>.|TRBV4-2|TRBJ2-5|.
CASSQQGGGQETQYF
TGTGCCAGCAGCCAACAGGGAGGGGGCCAAGAGACCCAGTACTTC
>.|TRBV12-3/TRBV12-4|TRBJ2-3|few
CASSLDFPSTDTQYF
TGTGCCAGCAGCCTCGACTTTCCTAGCACAGATACGCAGTATTTT
>.|TRBV27|TRBJ2-3|.
CASSLSALRFLGTDTQYF
TGTGCCAGCAGTTTATCGGCTTTGAGGTTTCTCGGCACAGATACGCAGTATTTT
>.|TRBV11-2|TRBJ2-1|.
CASSPAGGRGGSYNEQFF
TGTGCCAGCAGCCCTGCGGGCGGCCGGGGAGGCTCCTACAATGAGCAGTTCTTC
>.|TRBV7-8|TRBJ2-2|many
CASSLRGGNTGELFF
TGTGCCAGCAGCTTAAGGGGGGGAAACACCGGGGAGCTGTTTTTT
>.|TRBV7-9|TRBJ2-1|many
CASSLVGVDPGNEQFF
TGTGCCAGCAGCTTAGTAGGGGTCGATCCGGGTAATGAGCAGTTCTTC
>.|TRBV2|TRBJ1-5|few
CASSERVIPRGNQPQHF
TGTGCCAGCAGTGAAAGAGTCATACCCCGGGGCAATCAGCCCCAGCATTTT
>TRBD1|TRBV3-1|TRBJ1-1|few
CASSPSGGGGTEAFF
TGTGCCAGCAGTCCATCAGGGGGAGGTGGCACTGAAGCTTTCTTT
>.|TRBV20-1|TRBJ1-1|many
CSALRPWGWDGERMNTEAFF
TGCAGTGCTCTTCGACCCTGGGGCTGGGACGGAGAGAGAATGAACACTGAAGCTTTCTTT
>.|TRBV6-1|TRBJ2-7|.
CATSRYAEGYEQYF
TGTGCCACCTCGAGGTACGCGGAGGGCTACGAGCAGTACTTC
>TRBD1|TRBV25-1|TRBJ2-7|.
CASQRTGSSYEQYF
TGTGCCAGCCAACGGACAGGGTCGTCCTACGAGCAGTACTTC
>.|TRBV6-5|TRBJ2-7|few
CASSYPGRGGSGDEQYF
TGTGCCAGCAGTTACCCGGGCCGGGGTGGTAGCGGCGACGAGCAGTACTTC
>.|TRBV29-1|TRBJ2-4|few
CSVEFMTQNIQYF
TGCAGCGTTGAATTTATGACCCAAAACATTCAGTACTTC
>TRBD1|TRBV7-2|TRBJ2-4|few
CASRTGQGALGKNIQYF
TGTGCCAGCAGGACTGGACAGGGGGCGCTGGGCAAAAACATTCAGTACTTC
>.|TRBV12-3/TRBV12-4|TRBJ1-2|few
CASSFSSARGYTF
TGTGCCAGCAGTTTTTCCAGCGCCCGTGGCTACACCTTC
>.|TRBV6-2/TRBV6-3|TRBJ2-7|few
CASTQPTRPDYSYEQYF
TGTGCCAGCACCCAACCCACACGCCCGGACTATTCCTACGAGCAGTACTTC